The present entry profiles one TCR beta chain with its context. The target antigen is unknown. The PCR was carried out with 60 Vbeta primers and 13 Jbeta primers. The table came from immunoSEQ multiplex PCR; TCRdb's copy has only in-frame clones and leaves some out. This sample has 100,000 to 150,000 clones; roughly four fifths occur once, and the top ten carry 6.3%. CDR1 and CDR2 (germline): LGHNA, YNFKEQ. This CDR3 contains 15 residues. V gave up 0 bases and J gave up 1 base, with 7 bases separating them. These data come from a study of cytomegalovirus exposure and HLA in healthy donors. Study findings and constraints: The majority of TCR sequences were rare, yet some public TCRs appeared in many donors. In vitro confirmation showed three CMV-associated chains to be CMV antigen specific. A list of 150 or so TCR beta chains associated with cytomegalovirus was given. Across donors, sequencing depth was assumed by presence/absence analyses to be roughly uniform.

V and J are TRBV4-2 and TRBJ2-1; D is undetermined. This clonotype was sampled from a middle-aged woman in good health and CMV-seronegative. Sequenced: PBMCs. The CDR3 coding sequence is TGTGCCAGCAGCCAAGATCTCAGTTCCTACAATGAGCAGTTCTTC. Protein product: CASSQDLSSYNEQFF.